These T cell receptor beta chains were read from a single sample in a study of neurological immune-mediated disorders. Using its own MiXCR run on the 5' RACE reads, TCRdb lists one record per CDR3 protein. This sample has 71,000 or so distinct CDR3 sequences, with 12% to 15% found just once. Material: PBMCs. The receptors originated from a female donor with HTLV-1-associated myelopathy (HAM/TSP). The CDR3 runs from the conserved cysteine through the conserved F or W. Each record gives: J gene, clone size, D gene, V gene, CDR3 DNA, CDR3 protein. A D gene is named only where the DNA matches it firmly. Clone sizes are shown as how often the clone was seen (once, few, many) or a class if it is expanded.

TRBJ1-6 many . TRBV5-1 TGCGCCAGCAGCTTCGACGGATTCAGTTCACCCCTCCACTTT CASSFDGFSSPLHF
TRBJ2-3 many TRBD2 TRBV4-2 TGTGCCAGCAGCCAGGAGAGCGGGAGAAGCACAGATACGCAGTATTTT CASSQESGRSTDTQYF
TRBJ2-3 many TRBD2 TRBV28 TGTGCCAGCTTAATGGCAGGGATAGCGGGGGGGGGCACAGATACGCAGTATTTT CASLMAGIAGGGTDTQYF
TRBJ1-5 many . TRBV9 TGTGCCAGCAGCGTTGGGAATCAGCCCCAGCATTTT CASSVGNQPQHF
TRBJ2-2 many TRBD1 TRBV24-1 TGTGCCACCAGTCCGGACAGGGTTACCGGGGAGCTGTTTTTT CATSPDRVTGELFF
TRBJ2-7 many . TRBV11-2 TGTGCCAGCAGCTTAGCCTACGAGCAGTACTTC CASSLAYEQYF
TRBJ2-1 many . TRBV24-1 TGTGCCACCAGTGACCTGTGGAATGAGCAGTTCTTC CATSDLWNEQFF
TRBJ1-2 many . TRBV12-3/TRBV12-4 TGTGCCAGCACCCCCCCCGACATCTATGGCTACACCTTC CASTPPDIYGYTF
TRBJ2-1 many TRBD2 TRBV28 TGTGCCAGCATCACTCCCCCCCTAAGAACTAGCGGGGGGGCCTACAATGAGCAGTTCTTC CASITPPLRTSGGAYNEQFF
TRBJ1-5 many . TRBV27 TGTGCCAGCAGTTTTTCGGTTTTTCAGCCCCAGCATTTT CASSFSVFQPQHF
TRBJ1-4 many . TRBV7-9 TGTGCCAGCAGCTTAGCGATTGGGGCTAATGAAAAACTGTTTTTT CASSLAIGANEKLFF
TRBJ2-5 many . TRBV6-1 TGTGCCAGCAGACCAAGACTAGATGAAGAGACCCAGTACTTC CASRPRLDEETQYF
TRBJ2-7 many . TRBV15 TGTGCCACCAGCAGAGGAGACACTACCTACGAGCAGTACTTC CATSRGDTTYEQYF
TRBJ2-1 many . TRBV20-1 TGCAGTGCTAGTCCTTTGATGGTAGGGGACGATGAGCAGTTCTTC CSASPLMVGDDEQFF
TRBJ2-7 many . TRBV7-2 TGTGCCAGCAGCTCTTCATTCGGGCAAGTCGACGAGCAGTACTTC CASSSSFGQVDEQYF
TRBJ1-1 many . TRBV6-2/TRBV6-3 TGTGCCAGCAGGCGGGACGGAAGGACCACTGAAGCTTTCTTT CASRRDGRTTEAFF